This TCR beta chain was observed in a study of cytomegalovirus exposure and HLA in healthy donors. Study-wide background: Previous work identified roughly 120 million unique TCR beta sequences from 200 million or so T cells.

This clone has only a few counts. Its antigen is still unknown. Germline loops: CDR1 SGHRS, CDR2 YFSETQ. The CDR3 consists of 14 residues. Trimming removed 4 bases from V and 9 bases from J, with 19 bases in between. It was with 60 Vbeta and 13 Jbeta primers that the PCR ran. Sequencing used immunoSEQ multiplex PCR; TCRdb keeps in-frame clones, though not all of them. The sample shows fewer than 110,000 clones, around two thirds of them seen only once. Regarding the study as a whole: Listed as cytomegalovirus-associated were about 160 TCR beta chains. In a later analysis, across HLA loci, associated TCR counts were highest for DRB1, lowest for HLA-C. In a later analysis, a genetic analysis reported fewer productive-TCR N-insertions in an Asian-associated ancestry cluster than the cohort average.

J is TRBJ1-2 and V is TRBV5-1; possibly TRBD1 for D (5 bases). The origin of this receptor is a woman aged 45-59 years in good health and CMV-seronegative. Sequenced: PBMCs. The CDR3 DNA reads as TGCGCCAGCAGCGATCCCCTCGGGGGTACAAGCTACACCTTC. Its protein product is CASSDPLGGTSYTF. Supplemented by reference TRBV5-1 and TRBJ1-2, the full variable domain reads KAGVTQTPRYLIKTRGQQVTLSCSPISGHRSVSWYQQTPGQGLQFLFEYFSETQRNKGNFPGRFSGRQFSNSRSEMNVSTLELGDSALYLCASSDPLGGTSYTFGSGTRLTVV.